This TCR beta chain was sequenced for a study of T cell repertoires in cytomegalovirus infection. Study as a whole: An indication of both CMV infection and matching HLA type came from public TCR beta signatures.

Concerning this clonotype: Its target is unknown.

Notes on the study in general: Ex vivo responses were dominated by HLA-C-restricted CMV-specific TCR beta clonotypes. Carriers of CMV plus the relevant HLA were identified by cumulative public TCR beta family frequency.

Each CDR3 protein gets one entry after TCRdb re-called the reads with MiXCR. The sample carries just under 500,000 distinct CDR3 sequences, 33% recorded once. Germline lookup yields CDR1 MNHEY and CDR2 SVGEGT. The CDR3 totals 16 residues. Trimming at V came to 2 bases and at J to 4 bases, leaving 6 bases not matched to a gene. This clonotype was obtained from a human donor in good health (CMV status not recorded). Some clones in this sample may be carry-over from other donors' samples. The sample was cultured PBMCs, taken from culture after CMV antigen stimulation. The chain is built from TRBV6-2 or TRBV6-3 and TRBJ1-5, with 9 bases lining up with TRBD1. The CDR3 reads CASSYPDRGKNQPQHF. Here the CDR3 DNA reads TGTGCCAGCAGTTACCCGGACAGGGGAAAGAATCAGCCCCAGCATTTT.